This T cell receptor (beta chain) was sequenced for a study of cytomegalovirus exposure and HLA in healthy donors. Across the study: Out of 398 genotyped donors, roughly 80% belonged to the Caucasian-associated ancestry cluster. Study results and caveats: Reports showed the classifier diagnosing cytomegalovirus status with high specificity and sensitivity.

CDR3 size: 15 residues. Germline CDR1 LGHNA, CDR2 YNFKEQ. Trimming took 4 bases from V and 5 from J; bases not matched to a gene: 9. This clone occurred a few times. What it binds is unknown. The primer mix had 60 Vbeta and 13 Jbeta primers. Assay used: immunoSEQ multiplex PCR; TCRdb lists only in-frame clones, some missing. The sample has more than 150,000 clones, roughly 84% seen once; the top ten hold around 0.25%. Sequencing was done on a sample of PBMCs. The rearrangement joins TRBV4-2 to TRBJ1-1, with TRBD1 identical over 8 bases. This clonotype originated in a boy younger than 18 in good health and CMV-seronegative. The CDR3 region is CASSPGYRGGTEAFF. CDR3 in DNA: TGTGCCAGCAGCCCGGGGTACAGGGGGGGGACTGAAGCTTTCTTT.